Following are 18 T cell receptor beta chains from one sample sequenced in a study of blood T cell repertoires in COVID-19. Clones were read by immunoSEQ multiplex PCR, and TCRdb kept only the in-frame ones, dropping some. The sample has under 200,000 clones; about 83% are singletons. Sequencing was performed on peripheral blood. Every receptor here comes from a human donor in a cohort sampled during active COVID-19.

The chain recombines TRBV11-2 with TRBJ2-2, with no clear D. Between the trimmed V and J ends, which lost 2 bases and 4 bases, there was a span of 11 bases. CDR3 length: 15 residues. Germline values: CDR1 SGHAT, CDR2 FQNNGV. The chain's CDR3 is CASSLTLSPTGELFF. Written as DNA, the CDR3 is TGTGCCAGCAGCTTAACCCTTAGCCCCACCGGGGAGCTGTTTTTT.

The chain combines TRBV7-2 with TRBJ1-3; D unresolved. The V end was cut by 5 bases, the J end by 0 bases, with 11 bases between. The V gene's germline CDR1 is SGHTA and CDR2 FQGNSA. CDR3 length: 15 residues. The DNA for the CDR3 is TGTGCCAGCAGCGGCCTCGTCCCCTCTGGAAACACCATATATTTT. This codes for CASSGLVPSGNTIYF.

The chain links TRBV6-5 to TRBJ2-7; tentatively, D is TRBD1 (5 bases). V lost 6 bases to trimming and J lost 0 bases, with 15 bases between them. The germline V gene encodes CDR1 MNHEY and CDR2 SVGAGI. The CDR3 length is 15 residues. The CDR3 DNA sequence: TGTGCCAGCAGCCAGCAAGGGGCGGCCTCCTACGAGCAGTACTTC. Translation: CASSQQGAASYEQYF.

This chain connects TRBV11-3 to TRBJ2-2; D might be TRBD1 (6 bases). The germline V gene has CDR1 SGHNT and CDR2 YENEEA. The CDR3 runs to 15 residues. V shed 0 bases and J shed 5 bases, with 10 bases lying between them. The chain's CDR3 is CASSLDRTDTGELFF. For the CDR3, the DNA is TGTGCCAGCAGCTTAGACCGGACAGATACCGGGGAGCTGTTTTTT.

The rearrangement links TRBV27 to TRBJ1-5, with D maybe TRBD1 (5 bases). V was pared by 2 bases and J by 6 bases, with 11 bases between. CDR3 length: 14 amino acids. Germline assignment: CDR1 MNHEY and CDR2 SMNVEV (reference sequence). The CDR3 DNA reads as TGTGCCAGCAGTTTAGGGCAGGGATTTCAGCCCCAGCATTTT. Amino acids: CASSLGQGFQPQHF.

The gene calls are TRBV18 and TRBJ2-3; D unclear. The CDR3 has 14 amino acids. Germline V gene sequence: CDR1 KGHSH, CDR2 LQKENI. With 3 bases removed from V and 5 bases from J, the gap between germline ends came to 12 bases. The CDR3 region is CASSPARFRDTQYF. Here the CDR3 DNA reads TGTGCCAGCTCACCTGCCAGGTTCCGAGATACGCAGTATTTT.

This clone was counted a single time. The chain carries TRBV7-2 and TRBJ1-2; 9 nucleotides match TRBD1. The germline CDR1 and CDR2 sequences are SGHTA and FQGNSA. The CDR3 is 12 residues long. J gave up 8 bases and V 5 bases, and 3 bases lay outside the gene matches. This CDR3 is CASSRQGGGYTF. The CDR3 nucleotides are TGTGCCAGCAGCAGACAGGGGGGCGGCTACACCTTC.

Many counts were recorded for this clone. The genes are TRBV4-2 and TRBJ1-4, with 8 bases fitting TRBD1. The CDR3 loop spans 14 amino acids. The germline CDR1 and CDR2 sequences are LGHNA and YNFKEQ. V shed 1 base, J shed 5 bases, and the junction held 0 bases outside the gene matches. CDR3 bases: TGTGCCAGCAGCCAAGGACAGGGGAATGAAAAACTGTTTTTT. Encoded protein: CASSQGQGNEKLFF.

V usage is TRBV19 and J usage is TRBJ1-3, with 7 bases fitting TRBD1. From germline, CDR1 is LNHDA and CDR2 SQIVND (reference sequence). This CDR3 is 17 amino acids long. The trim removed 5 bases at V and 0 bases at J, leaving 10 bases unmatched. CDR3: CASSVTGKLYSGNTIYF. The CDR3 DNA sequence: TGTGCCAGTAGTGTGACAGGGAAGCTTTACTCTGGAAACACCATATATTTT.

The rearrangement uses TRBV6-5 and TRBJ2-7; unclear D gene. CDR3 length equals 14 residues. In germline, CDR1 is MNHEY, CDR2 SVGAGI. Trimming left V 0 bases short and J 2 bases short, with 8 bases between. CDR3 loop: CASSYSGGTYEQYF. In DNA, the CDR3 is TGTGCCAGCAGTTACTCTGGCGGTACCTACGAGCAGTACTTC.

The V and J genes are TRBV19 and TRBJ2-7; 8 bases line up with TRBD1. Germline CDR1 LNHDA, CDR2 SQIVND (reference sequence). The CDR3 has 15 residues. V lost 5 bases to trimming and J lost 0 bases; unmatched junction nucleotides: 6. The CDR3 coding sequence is TGTGCCAGTAGTTTCCGGGACAGGCGCTCCTACGAGCAGTACTTC. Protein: CASSFRDRRSYEQYF.

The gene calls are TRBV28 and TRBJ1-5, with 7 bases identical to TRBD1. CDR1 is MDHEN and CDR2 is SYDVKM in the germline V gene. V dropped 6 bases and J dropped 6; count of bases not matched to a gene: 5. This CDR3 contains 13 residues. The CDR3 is CASSRQGFQPQHF. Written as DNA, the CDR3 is TGTGCCAGCAGCCGACAGGGCTTTCAGCCCCAGCATTTT.

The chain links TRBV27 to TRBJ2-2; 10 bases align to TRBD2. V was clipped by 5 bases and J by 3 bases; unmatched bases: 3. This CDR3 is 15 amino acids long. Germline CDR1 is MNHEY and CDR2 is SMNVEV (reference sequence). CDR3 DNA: TGTGCCAGCAGTCGCCTAGCGGGAGACACCGGGGAGCTGTTTTTT. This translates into CASSRLAGDTGELFF.

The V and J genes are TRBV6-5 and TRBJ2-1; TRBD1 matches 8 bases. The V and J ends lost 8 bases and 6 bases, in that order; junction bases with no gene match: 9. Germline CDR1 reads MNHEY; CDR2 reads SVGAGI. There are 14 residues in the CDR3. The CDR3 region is CASGKGQALNEQFF. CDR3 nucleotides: TGTGCCAGCGGAAAGGGACAGGCCCTCAATGAGCAGTTCTTC.

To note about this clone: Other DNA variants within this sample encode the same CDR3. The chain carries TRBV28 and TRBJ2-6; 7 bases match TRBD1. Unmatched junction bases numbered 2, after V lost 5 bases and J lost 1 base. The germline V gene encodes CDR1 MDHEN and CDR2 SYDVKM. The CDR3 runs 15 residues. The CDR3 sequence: CASSLTGSGANVLTF. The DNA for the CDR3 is TGTGCCAGCAGTCTGACAGGGTCTGGGGCCAACGTCCTGACTTTC.

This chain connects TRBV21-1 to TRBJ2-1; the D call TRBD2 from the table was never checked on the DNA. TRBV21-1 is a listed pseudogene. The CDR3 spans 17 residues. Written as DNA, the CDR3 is TGTGCCAGCAGCAAAGGGGCGTCTAGCGGGTACTACAATGAGCAGTTCTTC. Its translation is CASSKGASSGYYNEQFF.

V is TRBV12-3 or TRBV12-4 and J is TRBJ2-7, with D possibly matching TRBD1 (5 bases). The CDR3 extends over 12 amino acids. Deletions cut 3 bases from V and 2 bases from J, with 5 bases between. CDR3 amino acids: CASSLDTYEQYF. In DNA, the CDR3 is TGTGCCAGCAGTTTGGACACCTACGAGCAGTACTTC.

CDR3 sequence (DNA): TGTGCCAGTAGTATTCGACAGGTCAATAATTCACCCCTCCACTTT. This codes for CASSIRQVNNSPLHF. The genes are TRBV19 and TRBJ1-6, with D perhaps matching TRBD1 (6 bases). The V and J ends lost 3 bases and 5 bases respectively, with 11 bases between them. Germline V CDR1 and CDR2: LNHDA, SQIVND (reference sequence). CDR3 size: 15 residues.